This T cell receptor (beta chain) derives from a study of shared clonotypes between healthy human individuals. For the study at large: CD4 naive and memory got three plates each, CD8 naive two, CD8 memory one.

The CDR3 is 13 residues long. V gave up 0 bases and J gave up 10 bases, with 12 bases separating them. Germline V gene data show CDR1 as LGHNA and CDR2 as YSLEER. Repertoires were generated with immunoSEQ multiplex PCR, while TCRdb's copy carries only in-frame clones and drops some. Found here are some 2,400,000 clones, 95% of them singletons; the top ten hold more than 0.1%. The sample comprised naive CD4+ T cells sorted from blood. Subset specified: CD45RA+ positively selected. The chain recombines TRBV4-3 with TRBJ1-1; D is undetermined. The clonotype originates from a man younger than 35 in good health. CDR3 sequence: CASSQEVGRSAFF. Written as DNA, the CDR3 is TGCGCCAGCAGCCAAGAGGTGGGTAGGTCAGCTTTCTTT.